The 3 T cell receptor beta chains listed next were all sequenced from one sample in a study of cytomegalovirus exposure and HLA in healthy donors. Researchers ran the PCR with 60 Vbeta and 13 Jbeta primers. Repertoires were generated with immunoSEQ multiplex PCR, while TCRdb's copy carries only in-frame clones and drops some. The repertoire includes about 140,000 clones, 80% to 85% of them detected once, and over 0.95% sits in the top ten. Material for sequencing was PBMCs. All receptors derive from a female donor in good health and CMV-seronegative.

The rearrangement uses TRBV27 and TRBJ1-2, with unresolved D. Trimming shortened V by 4 bases and J by 5 bases, and 11 bases separated the two germline ends. Germline V gene sequence: CDR1 MNHEY, CDR2 SMNVEV (reference sequence). This CDR3 contains 13 residues. The CDR3 DNA follows: TGTGCCAGCAGTTCCGCCGACACGTATGGCTACACCTTC. As protein: CASSSADTYGYTF.

The genes are TRBV6-5 and TRBJ2-1, with a tentative D call TRBD2 (6 bases). Trimming shortened V by 6 bases and J by 7 bases, and 19 bases separated the two germline ends. This CDR3 is built from 15 residues. The germline gives CDR1 MNHEY, CDR2 SVGAGI. CDR3 sequence: CASSTETNGGNEQFF. The CDR3 DNA follows: TGTGCCAGCAGCACCGAGACTAATGGGGGGAATGAGCAGTTCTTC.

The CDR3 bases are TGTGCCTGGAGTGGACAGGTTTTTAGCTCCTACGAGCAGTACTTC. The encoded protein is CAWSGQVFSSYEQYF. The chain links TRBV30 to TRBJ2-7; possibly TRBD1 for D (6 bases). The CDR3 extends over 15 amino acids. V lost 1 base and J lost 0, with 13 bases in between. Looked up from germline, CDR1 is GTSNPN and CDR2 is SVGIG (reference sequence).